The rows below give T cell receptor beta chains drawn from one sample of a study of regulatory T cells in long-lasting Graves disease. TCRdb re-analysed the multiplex PCR reads in MiXCR, keeping a single row per CDR3 protein. The sample records some 370,000 distinct CDR3 sequences, more than 20% being singletons. The sequencing used peripheral blood mononuclear cells (PBMCs), collected when the disease was refractory, from a patient treated with antithyroid drugs. The receptors here all came from a woman in her 40s with Graves disease. Both conserved end residues are part of each CDR3. The D gene is left open where the match is weak. Rows give clone size only sometimes, using once, few, many, or a class for an expanded clone.

TRBJ1-6 TRBD1 TRBV11-2 many TGTGCCAGCAGGGAGACAGGGGTTAATTCACCCCTCCACTTT CASRETGVNSPLHF
TRBJ2-2 - TRBV20-1 many TGCAGTGCTAGAGCTCCGGCCACCGGGGAGCTGTTTTTT CSARAPATGELFF
TRBJ2-4 - TRBV28 many TGTGCCAGCAGTTTAGGTGGGGGGGGCATAAACATTCAGTACTTC CASSLGGGGINIQYF
TRBJ1-2 - TRBV20-1 many TGCAGTGCTAGAGATCCCTTGAACAGGGTAGGCTATGGCTACACCTTC CSARDPLNRVGYGYTF
TRBJ2-4 TRBD2 TRBV18 - TGTGCCAGCTCACCTCGGGAAAAAGCGGGAAGGCCCAAAGACTTC CASSPREKAGRPKDF
TRBJ1-1 - TRBV28 many TGTGCCAGCAGCTCACGGATGAACACTGAAGCTTTCTTT CASSSRMNTEAFF
TRBJ2-5 TRBD1 TRBV2 - TGTGCCAGCACATCTGAACCGACAGGGGGTGGGGAGACCCAGTACTTC CASTSEPTGGGETQYF
TRBJ2-2 - TRBV19 many TGTGCCAGTAGTATAACTTCCACTAACACCGGGGAGCTGTTTTTT CASSITSTNTGELFF
TRBJ2-1 TRBD1 TRBV2 few TGTGCCAGCAGATTAGGACAGGCAAGGGGGTACAATGAGCAGTTCTTC CASRLGQARGYNEQFF
TRBJ1-4 TRBD1 TRBV29-1 - TGCAGCGTTACCAGGGGGGCTGGCATACTTGAAAAACTGTTTTTT CSVTRGAGILEKLFF
TRBJ1-2 - TRBV20-1 - TGCAGTAGCTCAGAGAACTATGGCTACACCTTC CSSSENYGYTF
TRBJ2-7 TRBD1 TRBV5-1 - TGCGCCAGCAGCACGGGACAGGTGGGATACGAGCAGTACTTC CASSTGQVGYEQYF
TRBJ1-5 - TRBV19 - TGTGCCAGTAGTCATGACTCTAGCAATCAGCCCCAGCATTTT CASSHDSSNQPQHF
TRBJ2-3 - TRBV2 - TGTGCCACCACCTTCTCCATAGTTATCGCAGATACGCAGTATTTT CATTFSIVIADTQYF
TRBJ2-2 TRBD1 TRBV2 many TGTGCCAGCAGTCGGGACAGGGGACTCGGGGAGCTGTTTTTT CASSRDRGLGELFF
TRBJ1-5 TRBD1 TRBV2 many TGTGCCAGCACCGGGACAGGGGCGAGCAATCAGCCCCAGCATTTT CASTGTGASNQPQHF
TRBJ2-1 - TRBV28 - TGTGCCAGCAGGGACCGGGCCGCCCGGATTAATGAGCAGTTCTTC CASRDRAARINEQFF
TRBJ2-5 - TRBV28 - TGTGCCAGCATAGGACAGCGCGAAGAGACCCAGTACTTC CASIGQREETQYF
TRBJ2-6 - TRBV24-1 few TGTGCCACCAGTGATCGAACAGCCTCTGGGGCCAACGTCCTGACTTTC CATSDRTASGANVLTF
TRBJ1-5 - TRBV3-1 many TGTGCCAGCAGCCAAGGTGGGTTCTATAGCAATCAGCCCCAGCATTTT CASSQGGFYSNQPQHF
TRBJ1-5 TRBD1 TRBV2 - TGTGCCAGCAGCCATGGACAGGGAAGGAGAAGCAATCAGCCCCAGCATTTT CASSHGQGRRSNQPQHF
TRBJ2-7 - TRBV27 few TGTGCCAGCAGTTTATCGTTTCGTATGAGCTCCTACGAGCAGTACTTC CASSLSFRMSSYEQYF
TRBJ2-1 - TRBV7-3 - TGTGCCAGCAGCTTATATGGGGAATCGATCGCGGAGCAGTTCTTC CASSLYGESIAEQFF
TRBJ2-1 - TRBV28 - TGTGCCAGCAGTTCCCGGGCCAGTGAGCAGTTCTTC CASSSRASEQFF
TRBJ2-7 TRBD1 TRBV20-1 - TGCAGTGCACCTTACAGGGGTAGGAACTACGAGCAGTACTTC CSAPYRGRNYEQYF
TRBJ1-4 - TRBV13 - TGTGCCAGCCAGGATGCGGGGCGAACTAATGAAAAACTGTCTTTT CASQDAGRTNEKLSF
TRBJ2-7 TRBD2 TRBV28 - TGTGCCAGCCAAGCCGCTAGCGGGAGATCTGTGTGGTACGAGCAGTACTTC CASQAASGRSVWYEQYF
TRBJ1-1 - TRBV29-1 few TGCAGCGTCGTCGGACGCGGCGGCACTGAAGCTTTCTTT CSVVGRGGTEAFF
TRBJ2-7 TRBD2 TRBV29-1 - TGCAGCGTTGAATTGGCTACCCGGCGGGAGAGTTCCTACGAGCAGTACTTC CSVELATRRESSYEQYF
TRBJ2-7 - TRBV11-2 few TGTGCCAGCAGCACCTGGGACGGAGGCTACGAGCAGTACTTC CASSTWDGGYEQYF
TRBJ2-7 - TRBV6-1 - TGTGCCAGCAGCTTTAGCCAAGACTCCTACGAGCAGTACTTC CASSFSQDSYEQYF
TRBJ2-7 TRBD1 TRBV9 few TGTGCCAGCAGCGTCGGACAGGGGAGTGGCGAGCAGTACTTC CASSVGQGSGEQYF
TRBJ2-4 TRBD2 TRBV28 many TGTGCCAGCAGTCCTTGGACTAGTCGGCGTAAAGCCAAAAACATTCAGTACTTC CASSPWTSRRKAKNIQYF
TRBJ2-3 - TRBV7-9 - TGTGCCAGCAGCTTAGCTGTGACTACATCAGATACGCAGTATTTT CASSLAVTTSDTQYF
TRBJ1-2 - TRBV2 many TGTGCCAGCGGTTGGAGTCGGCTCTATGGCTACACCTTC CASGWSRLYGYTF